The 20 T cell receptor beta chains reported below all come from one sample, sequenced in a study of cytomegalovirus exposure and HLA in healthy donors. With 60 Vbeta and 13 Jbeta primers, the PCR was carried out. Sequencing used immunoSEQ multiplex PCR; TCRdb keeps in-frame clones, though not all of them. The sample consists of some 140,000 clones, roughly 80% of them appearing once. The specimen sequenced was PBMCs. The source of these receptors is a female donor in good health and CMV-seronegative.

V is TRBV5-1 and J is TRBJ2-1; a possible D gene is TRBD2 (5 bases). CDR3 length equals 16 residues. CDR1 and CDR2 from the germline V gene are SGHRS and YFSETQ. Trimming took off 1 base at V and 0 bases at J, with 11 bases between the two ends. CDR3 DNA sequence: TGCGCCAGCAGCTTGAGGAGAGGGAGCTCCTACAATGAGCAGTTCTTC. As protein: CASSLRRGSSYNEQFF.

V and J are TRBV11-3 and TRBJ2-7, with TRBD2 as a possible D gene (5 bases). V shed 4 bases and J shed 7 bases, with 17 bases lying between them. The CDR3 has 14 amino acids. CDR1 is SGHNT, CDR2 YENEEA, per germline. CDR3 region: CASSSGGPAEEQYF. DNA of the CDR3: TGTGCCAGCAGCTCCGGCGGGCCCGCTGAAGAGCAGTACTTC. Full variable domain (missing parts from reference TRBV11-3 and TRBJ2-7): EAGVVQSPRYKIIEKKQPVAFWCNPISGHNTLYWYLQNLGQGPELLIRYENEEAVDDSQLPKDRFSAERLKGVDSTLKIQPAELGDSAVYLCASSSGGPAEEQYFGPGTRLTVT.

The rearrangement joins TRBV4-1 to TRBJ2-5, with 13 bases matching TRBD2. The germline CDR1 and CDR2 sequences are MGHRA and YSYEKL. This CDR3 contains 18 residues. V trimming: 1 base; J trimming: 4 bases; junction bases outside the gene matches: 9. CDR3 bases: TGCGCCAGCAGCCAAGCGTGGACTAGCGGGGGAGTAAGAGAGACCCAGTACTTC. This codes for CASSQAWTSGGVRETQYF.

V usage is TRBV10-3 and J usage is TRBJ1-2; 9 nucleotides agree with TRBD1. CDR3 length equals 14 residues. Trimming took 6 bases from V and 8 from J; bases not matched to a gene: 10. Germline lookup yields CDR1 ENHRY and CDR2 SYGVKD. CDR3 nucleotides: TGTGCCATCAGCGCTACCGGGACAGGGAGCGGCTACACCTTC. This sequence encodes CAISATGTGSGYTF.

This chain uses TRBV7-2 with TRBJ2-4, with 15 bases identical to TRBD2. V lost 5 bases, J lost 15 bases, and 5 bases stayed unmatched. The CDR3 extends over 13 amino acids. Germline loops: CDR1 SGHTA, CDR2 FQGNSA. CDR3 region: CASSSGLAGGLYF. The CDR3 region has the DNA TGTGCCAGCAGCAGCGGACTAGCGGGAGGGTTGTACTTC.

This clone was found a few times. This chain links TRBV6-5 with TRBJ1-2; the D is unclear. V was shortened by 8 bases and J by 1 base, with 17 bases between the two germline ends. The CDR3 contains 15 residues. Germline values: CDR1 MNHEY, CDR2 SVGAGI. Here the CDR3 DNA reads TGTGCCAGCCGGCGGCCCCGCGGGGATAACTATGGCTACACCTTC. This codes for CASRRPRGDNYGYTF.

This clone was seen many times. The chain is built from TRBV7-8 and TRBJ2-2; D remains ambiguous. This CDR3 is 15 amino acids long. The ends were cut back, 5 bases at V and 8 bases at J, with 18 bases in the middle. Germline CDR1 is SGHVS and CDR2 is FQNEAQ. The CDR3 DNA reads as TGTGCCAGCAGCGTAACCTTCAGGAATCAGGGGGAGCTGTTTTTT. Translating gives CASSVTFRNQGELFF.

The chain joins TRBV30 to TRBJ1-6; 8 nucleotides agree with TRBD1. This CDR3 spans 15 amino acids. The V segment lost 1 base and the J segment 10 bases; nucleotides outside the gene matches: 9. The V gene's germline CDR1 is GTSNPN and CDR2 SVGIG (reference sequence). CDR3 in DNA: TGTGCCTGGAGTGCCGGACAGGGCTTAGGCTCACCCCTCCACTTT. Translation gives CAWSAGQGLGSPLHF.

The CDR3 loop reads CASSLGGGHEQYF. DNA for the CDR3: TGTGCCAGCAGCTTAGGAGGGGGCCACGAGCAGTACTTC. This chain joins TRBV11-3 and TRBJ2-7; 7 bases fit TRBD1. The CDR3 is made up of 13 amino acids. Germline V CDR1 and CDR2: SGHNT, YENEEA. The V gene end was trimmed by 1 base and the J gene end by 5 bases; junction bases not matched to a gene: 2.

V usage is TRBV25-1 and J usage is TRBJ1-3, with D unresolved. Germline values: CDR1 MGHDK, CDR2 SYGVNS. With 6 bases removed from V and 4 bases from J, the gap between germline ends came to 16 bases. The CDR3 runs to 15 residues. DNA of the CDR3: TGTGCCAGCAGGCCAAACGTCCGGGGAGGAAACACCATATATTTT. Translated, it gives CASRPNVRGGNTIYF.

The chain couples TRBV2 to TRBJ2-7, with D maybe TRBD2 (5 bases). Between the trimmed V and J ends, which lost 8 bases and 0 bases, there was a span of 8 bases. The CDR3 runs 12 residues. Germline-derived CDR1 and CDR2 are SNHLY and FYNNEI. The DNA of the CDR3 is TGTGCCAGCGGTGGAGGCTCCTACGAGCAGTACTTC. It is translated as CASGGGSYEQYF.

The CDR3 loop is CASSQGTGPPLHF. DNA of the CDR3: TGCGCCAGCAGTCAAGGGACAGGGCCACCCCTCCACTTT. The rearrangement uses TRBV23-1 and TRBJ1-6, with 9 bases lining up with TRBD1. TRBV23-1 is labeled an ORF, and its function is uncertain. V was clipped by 2 bases and J by 11 bases; unmatched bases: 1. The CDR3 consists of 13 residues.

The chain is built from TRBV4-3 and TRBJ1-2, with D uncertain. The CDR3 consists of 17 residues. The V end was cut by 4 bases, the J end by 4 bases, with 22 bases between. CDR1 is LGHNA and CDR2 is YSLEER in the germline V gene. CDR3 protein: CASSPQASEQRAYGYTF. CDR3 in DNA: TGCGCCAGCAGCCCTCAAGCCTCCGAACAGCGGGCCTATGGCTACACCTTC.

This chain links TRBV9 with TRBJ1-5, with a weak D call TRBD1 (6 bases). Trimming removed 4 bases from V and 5 bases from J, with 10 bases in between. The germline V gene has CDR1 SGDLS and CDR2 YYNGEE. This CDR3 spans 13 amino acids. The CDR3 is CASSIRTDQPQHF. The DNA for the CDR3 is TGTGCCAGCAGCATCCGGACAGATCAGCCCCAGCATTTT.

The gene calls are TRBV6-5 and TRBJ1-5; tentatively, D is TRBD1 (5 bases). From germline, CDR1 is MNHEY and CDR2 SVGAGI. The CDR3 is 15 amino acids. Between the trimmed V and J ends, which lost 6 bases and 2 bases, there was a span of 14 bases. CDR3 sequence reads: CASRARGVRNQPQHF. Written as DNA, the CDR3 is TGTGCCAGCAGGGCAAGGGGTGTGCGCAATCAGCCCCAGCATTTT.

The chain recombines TRBV30 with TRBJ1-2, with D perhaps matching TRBD1 (6 bases). Germline V gene data show CDR1 as GTSNPN and CDR2 as SVGIG (reference sequence). V was clipped by 0 bases and J by 6 bases, with 14 bases between them. The CDR3 covers 14 residues. The CDR3 nucleotides are TGTGCCTGGAGTGTAAGTTCACAGGGAGATGGCTACACCTTC. Translated: CAWSVSSQGDGYTF.

This chain joins TRBV29-1 and TRBJ2-7; D may be TRBD2 (7 bases). Germline-derived CDR1 and CDR2 are SQVTM and ANQGSEA. The ends were cut back, 6 bases at V and 4 bases at J, with 22 bases in the middle. CDR3 length equals 15 residues. CDR3 region: CSVWASGSGAYEQYF. CDR3 nucleotides: TGCAGCGTCTGGGCTAGCGGATCGGGGGCGTACGAGCAGTACTTC.

V gene TRBV19 combines with J gene TRBJ2-7; weak D call: TRBD2 (6 bases). CDR3 length equals 15 residues. V lost 5 bases and J lost 3, with 17 bases in between. CDR1 is LNHDA and CDR2 is SQIVND in the germline V gene (reference sequence). In DNA form, the CDR3 reads TGTGCCAGTAGTGAAACCGGGACTGGGAGCTACGAGCAGTACTTC. Translated, it gives CASSETGTGSYEQYF.

On this clone: One end of the junction is discordant with germline, which a read error may explain. The chain employs TRBV7-7 and TRBJ2-2, with 9 bases matching TRBD1. The CDR3 totals 15 residues. Germline-derived CDR1 and CDR2 are SSHAT and FNYEAQ (reference sequence). In nucleotides, the CDR3 is TGTGCTAGCAGCCCAGGGACAGGGTTCACCGGGGAGCTGTTTTTT. Translation: CASSPGTGFTGELFF.

Worth noting for this clone: Other nucleotide sequences in the sample specify the same CDR3. The chain carries TRBV20-1 and TRBJ2-5; D is possibly TRBD2 (5 bases). The CDR3 runs to 11 residues. V lost 1 base to trimming and J lost 7 bases, with 7 bases between them. Germline V lookup: CDR1 DFQATT, CDR2 SNEGSKA (reference sequence). The CDR3 region is CSARVRGTQYF. The CDR3 nucleotides read TGCAGTGCTAGAGTTCGGGGGACCCAGTACTTC.